Below, 3 T cell receptor beta chains from the same sample are listed, as sequenced in a study of T cells in Graves' hyperthyroidism and ophthalmopathy. There were TCR beta CDR3 regions amplified from RNA transcripts. Carried out on the TCR CDR3, a first-round RT-PCR used the HTBI primer set. TCRdb ran MiXCR on the multiplex PCR reads and lists one entry per CDR3 protein. The table has about 96,000 distinct CDR3 sequences, 51% seen once. Sequences were obtained from blood. These receptors came from a woman between 40 and 50 years old with Graves' hyperthyroidism.

Concerning this clonotype: A much larger clone lies a single base off, so this may be a read error. The V gene is TRBV20-1, the J gene TRBJ1-2; D unclear. Germline V gene sequence: CDR1 DFQATT, CDR2 SNEGSKA (reference sequence). V lost 1 base and J lost 1, with 13 bases in between. The CDR3 length is 15 residues. The CDR3 DNA reads as TGCAGTGCTAGAGCGGGAACAAGCTATAACTATGGCTACACCTTC. Protein sequence: CSARAGTSYNYGYTF.

The rearrangement uses TRBV9 and TRBJ1-6, with 8 bases that match TRBD1. Germline values: CDR1 SGDLS, CDR2 YYNGEE. This CDR3 comprises 15 residues. V shed 0 bases and J 8 bases; nucleotides not matched to a gene: 4. CDR3 DNA: TGTGCCAGCAGCGTAGGACAGGGGAGTTATTCACCCCTCCACTTT. It encodes CASSVGQGSYSPLHF.

This clonotype has at least ten counts. The rearrangement links TRBV7-3 to TRBJ2-2; D uncertain. The length of the CDR3 is 11 residues. The germline gives CDR1 SGHTA, CDR2 FQGTGA. V was trimmed by 5 bases and J by 5 bases, leaving 3 bases between them. CDR3 DNA sequence: TGTGCCAGCAGCCAGACCGGGGAGCTGTTTTTT. Translating gives CASSQTGELFF.